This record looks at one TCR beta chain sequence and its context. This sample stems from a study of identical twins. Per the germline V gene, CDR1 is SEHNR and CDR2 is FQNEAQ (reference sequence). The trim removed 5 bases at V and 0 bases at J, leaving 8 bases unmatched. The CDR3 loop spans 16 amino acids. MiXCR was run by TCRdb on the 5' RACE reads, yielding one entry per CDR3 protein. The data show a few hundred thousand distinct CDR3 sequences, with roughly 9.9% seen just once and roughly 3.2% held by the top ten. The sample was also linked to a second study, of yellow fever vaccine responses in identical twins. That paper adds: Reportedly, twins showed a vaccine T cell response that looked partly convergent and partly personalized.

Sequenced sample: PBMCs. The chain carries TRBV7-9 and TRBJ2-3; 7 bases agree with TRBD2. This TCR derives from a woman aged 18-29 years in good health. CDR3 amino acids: CASSPLGGGSTDTQYF. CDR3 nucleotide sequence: TGTGCCAGCAGCCCCCTTGGGGGGGGAAGCACAGATACGCAGTATTTT.